The sequence of this TCR beta chain was determined in a study of T cells in narcolepsy. Only in-frame clones appear in the TCRdb table, and some are missing; sequencing was by immunoSEQ multiplex PCR. The sample yields roughly 23,000 clones, around 81% seen once. Germline CDR1 is SGDLS and CDR2 is YYNGEE. V lost 4 bases, J lost 3 bases, and 19 bases lay in between. This CDR3 has 17 residues. With regard to this clone: Its antigen is not known.

Findings and caveats of the study: HCRT-specific and TRIB2-specific autoreactive clonotypes appeared among same-patient CSF and blood CD4+ clonotypes. In some patient and control memory CD4+ samples, autoreactive clones were absent. Autoreactive clonotypes reportedly recurred in blood of same and different patients, not controls.

The clonotype originates from a human donor in good health. The gene calls are TRBV9 and TRBJ2-2, with D possibly called TRBD1 or TRBD2 (5 bases each). The sample was memory (CD45RA-) CD4+ T cells from blood. CDR3 DNA sequence: TGTGCCAGCAGCCCATTCGGGACCTACTCAGACACCGGGGAGCTGTTTTTT. Amino acids: CASSPFGTYSDTGELFF.